Following are 12 T cell receptor beta chains from one sample sequenced in a study of cytomegalovirus exposure and HLA in healthy donors. Amplification used 60 Vbeta primers and 13 Jbeta primers. The data were produced by immunoSEQ multiplex PCR, yet TCRdb's version contains in-frame clones alone and is incomplete. The top ten clones hold around a tenth of a sample with about 160,000 clones, around four fifths of them seen once. Input material: PBMCs. These receptors were collected from a middle-aged man in good health and CMV-seropositive.

The chain uses TRBV20-1 and TRBJ2-1; D uncertain. Germline values: CDR1 DFQATT, CDR2 SNEGSKA (reference sequence). The CDR3 runs to 11 residues. V gave up 0 bases and J gave up 12 bases, with 9 bases separating them. The DNA for the CDR3 is TGCAGTGCTAGAGACGATCCCGGGCAGTTCTTC. This encodes CSARDDPGQFF.

J is TRBJ2-2 and V is TRBV13; D perhaps matches TRBD2 (6 bases). V was shortened by 4 bases and J by 1 base, with 13 bases between the two germline ends. The CDR3 loop spans 16 amino acids. CDR1 and CDR2 (germline): PRHDT, FYEKMQ (reference sequence). CDR3 in amino acids: CASSSGDLRNTGELFF. The CDR3 coding sequence is TGTGCCAGCAGCTCCGGGGACTTAAGGAACACCGGGGAGCTGTTTTTT.

The chain recombines TRBV10-3 with TRBJ2-4, with 12 nucleotides matching TRBD2. Looked up from germline, CDR1 is ENHRY and CDR2 is SYGVKD. This CDR3 region has 19 residues. V lost 0 bases, J lost 0 bases, and 6 bases stayed unmatched. The CDR3 nucleotides read TGTGCCATCAGTGAGTCAACTAGCGGGGGGACTCTAGCCAAAAACATTCAGTACTTC. Residues: CAISESTSGGTLAKNIQYF.

This rearrangement joins TRBV7-6 to TRBJ2-7, with 9 bases identical to TRBD1. The germline CDR1 and CDR2 sequences are SGHVS and FNYEAQ. The V segment lost 5 bases and the J segment 6 bases; nucleotides outside the gene matches: 8. This CDR3 has 14 amino acids. DNA for the CDR3: TGTGCCAGCAGCCGAGGACAGGGGATTGGCGAGCAGTACTTC. Protein product: CASSRGQGIGEQYF. Full variable domain (remainder filled in from reference TRBV7-6 and TRBJ2-7): GAGVSQSPRYKVTKRGQDVALRCDPISGHVSLYWYRQALGQGPEFLTYFNYEAQQDKSGLPNDRFSAERPEGSISTLTIQRTEQRDSAMYRCASSRGQGIGEQYFGPGTRLTVT.

For the CDR3, the DNA is TGTGCCAGCAGTTTATTGTTGGATAGCGGGATAAATGAGCAGTTCTTC. Translation: CASSLLLDSGINEQFF. The rearrangement uses TRBV28 and TRBJ2-1; 8 nucleotides align to TRBD2. CDR3 size: 16 residues. Germline V gene lookup returns CDR1 MDHEN and CDR2 SYDVKM. V trimming: 1 base; J trimming: 7 bases; junction bases outside the gene matches: 9.

This sequence joins TRBV11-1 and TRBJ1-2; 8 bases are a match to TRBD1. This CDR3 region has 13 residues. Per germline, CDR1 SGHAT and CDR2 FQDESV (reference sequence). J gave up 8 bases and V 5 bases, and 7 bases lay outside the gene matches. The CDR3 region is CASSPTGESGYTF. The CDR3, as DNA: TGTGCCAGCAGCCCGACAGGGGAAAGCGGCTACACCTTC.

The CDR3 DNA follows: TGTGCCAGCAGCCCCATGCGGGGCGAGCAGTACTTC. Protein: CASSPMRGEQYF. The chain joins TRBV5-6 to TRBJ2-7, with a tentative D call TRBD2 (6 bases). Germline lookup yields CDR1 SGHDT and CDR2 YYEEEE. Deletions cut 4 bases from V and 6 bases from J, with 11 bases between. The CDR3 extends over 12 amino acids.

The chain is built from TRBV4-1 and TRBJ2-3; no clear D. Germline V CDR1 and CDR2: MGHRA, YSYEKL. This CDR3 comprises 13 residues. V dropped 3 bases and J dropped 8 bases, with 12 bases sitting between them. CDR3 in DNA: TGCGCCAGCAGCCAGGGCCAAGGATTTACGCAGTATTTT. It yields the protein CASSQGQGFTQYF.

The chain couples TRBV10-3 to TRBJ2-7; maybe TRBD1 (5 bases). CDR1 is ENHRY, CDR2 SYGVKD, per germline. V lost 10 bases and J lost 4, with 14 bases in between. CDR3 length equals 12 residues. CDR3 residues: CATQAQGYEQYF. In DNA, the CDR3 is TGTGCCACCCAAGCCCAGGGTTACGAGCAGTACTTC.

The chain uses TRBV7-2 and TRBJ2-1, with unresolved D. The CDR3 is 14 amino acids. V was pared by 1 base and J by 5 bases, with 9 bases between. Germline V CDR1 and CDR2: SGHTA, FQGNSA. The CDR3 loop is CASSLVPTHNEQFF. CDR3 DNA: TGTGCCAGCAGCTTAGTCCCTACCCACAATGAGCAGTTCTTC.

The table lists this clone with a few counts. The V gene is TRBV4-3, the J gene TRBJ2-7, with D perhaps matching TRBD1 (5 bases). Germline lookup yields CDR1 LGHNA and CDR2 YSLEER. The V end was cut by 0 bases, the J end by 2 bases, with 8 bases between. The CDR3 sequence is 14 residues long. The CDR3 loop reads CASSQDQGTYEQYF. CDR3 in DNA: TGCGCCAGCAGCCAAGACCAGGGAACCTACGAGCAGTACTTC.

The chain couples TRBV5-1 to TRBJ2-1, with 10 bases identical to TRBD2. Germline V CDR1 and CDR2: SGHRS, YFSETQ. V lost 3 bases, J lost 9 bases, and 6 bases stayed unmatched. This CDR3 is 14 amino acids long. The CDR3 nucleotides are TGCGCCAGCAGCTCTCGGACTAGCGGAACTGAGCAGTTCTTC. It encodes CASSSRTSGTEQFF.